The next 29 T cell receptor beta chains were all read from a single sample in a study of shared clonotypes between healthy human individuals. Measured with immunoSEQ multiplex PCR; TCRdb has only the in-frame clones, and not every one. The repertoire holds about 690,000 clones, with 90% as singletons. Sequences were obtained from memory CD8+ T cells from PBMCs. Subset specified: CD45RO+ cells pooled with CCR7-negative TemRA cells. These receptors all come from a man between 18 and 35 years old in good health. Some clones in this sample may be carry-over from other donors' samples.

The chain recombines TRBV27 with TRBJ2-5, with D possibly matching TRBD2 (5 bases). In germline, CDR1 is MNHEY, CDR2 SMNVEV (reference sequence). V dropped 10 bases and J dropped 2 bases, with 14 bases sitting between them. This CDR3 has 13 residues. DNA for the CDR3: TGTGCCACACTAGGGTTGCGGCAAGAGACCCAGTACTTC. It specifies CATLGLRQETQYF.

This chain joins TRBV27 and TRBJ2-7; 7 bases are a match to TRBD2. The V gene end was trimmed by 11 bases and the J gene end by 4 bases; junction bases not matched to a gene: 2. Germline V gives CDR1 MNHEY, CDR2 SMNVEV (reference sequence). The CDR3 consists of 10 residues. CDR3: CAAGGYEQYF. In DNA, the CDR3 is TGTGCCGCCGGGGGGTACGAGCAGTACTTC.

In its sample, this clone was seen a few times. The gene calls are TRBV7-3 and TRBJ2-2, with D possibly being TRBD1 or TRBD2 (5 bases each). The V gene's germline CDR1 is SGHTA and CDR2 FQGTGA. The CDR3 is made up of 18 amino acids. Trimming removed 5 bases at V and 7 bases at J, with 26 bases between. CDR3: CASSPNGTVGVSVGELFF. For the CDR3, the DNA is TGTGCCAGCAGCCCAAACGGGACGGTGGGGGTTTCGGTCGGGGAGCTGTTTTTT.

The count of this clone is one. This rearrangement joins TRBV9 to TRBJ2-3; no clear D gene. Germline assignment: CDR1 SGDLS and CDR2 YYNGEE. V lost 1 base and J lost 5, with 14 bases in between. The CDR3 is 15 residues long. The CDR3 reads CASSVSRTHGDTQYF. The CDR3, as DNA: TGTGCCAGCAGCGTAAGTAGGACCCATGGAGATACGCAGTATTTT.

The chain links TRBV10-3 to TRBJ2-2, with D hard to call. The V end was cut by 8 bases, the J end by 1 base, with 23 bases between. Germline V CDR1 and CDR2: ENHRY, SYGVKD. The CDR3 contains 18 residues. The CDR3 nucleotides read TGTGCCATCCTCCTTCAGCCGGTGGTGGGGAAGAACACCGGGGAGCTGTTTTTT. Translation: CAILLQPVVGKNTGELFF.

The chain carries TRBV7-9 and TRBJ2-2; 10 bases align to TRBD2. The CDR3 runs 17 residues. Germline V gene lookup returns CDR1 SEHNR and CDR2 FQNEAQ (reference sequence). The junction had 6 bases not matched to a gene; V was cut back by 4 bases and J by 1 base. The CDR3 is CASSSRLAGLNTGELFF. Written as DNA, the CDR3 is TGTGCCAGCAGCTCGAGACTAGCGGGTCTGAACACCGGGGAGCTGTTTTTT.

This clone was observed a few times. This chain connects TRBV19 to TRBJ1-5; D not certain. Germline values: CDR1 LNHDA, CDR2 SQIVND (reference sequence). This CDR3 is 14 amino acids long. V lost 1 base to trimming and J lost 11 bases, with 15 bases between them. Here the CDR3 DNA reads TGTGCCAGTAGTATAGTTCATCCAGGAGAGGCCCAGCATTTT. It specifies CASSIVHPGEAQHF.

This chain connects TRBV28 to TRBJ1-1; D possibly corresponds to TRBD1 (5 bases). The germline V gene encodes CDR1 MDHEN and CDR2 SYDVKM. V was trimmed by 3 bases and J by 1 base, leaving 15 bases between them. This CDR3 has 16 residues. The DNA for the CDR3 is TGTGCCAGCAGTTTGAATCAGGGATTCCGGAACACTGAAGCTTTCTTT. Amino acids: CASSLNQGFRNTEAFF.

The gene calls are TRBV27 and TRBJ1-1; weak D call: TRBD1 (6 bases). The CDR3 sequence is 15 residues long. CDR1 and CDR2 from the germline V gene are MNHEY and SMNVEV (reference sequence). V was trimmed by 8 bases and J by 4 bases, leaving 20 bases between them. CDR3 residues: CASGLQGPLGTEAFF. The CDR3 nucleotides read TGTGCCAGCGGGTTACAGGGACCTTTGGGCACTGAAGCTTTCTTT.

The chain joins TRBV11-2 to TRBJ2-7; the D gene could be TRBD1 or TRBD2 (5 bases each). V lost 3 bases to trimming and J lost 6 bases, with 9 bases between them. Germline loops: CDR1 SGHAT, CDR2 FQNNGV. The CDR3 covers 12 residues. DNA for the CDR3: TGTGCCAGCAGCTTCTTTGGGGGCGAGCAGTACTTC. Protein sequence: CASSFFGGEQYF.

The chain links TRBV30 to TRBJ2-3; perhaps TRBD2 as D (5 bases). The V end lost 0 bases, the J end lost 2 bases, and 12 bases lay between the germline ends. Germline assignment: CDR1 GTSNPN and CDR2 SVGIG (reference sequence). There are 15 residues in the CDR3. The CDR3 DNA reads as TGTGCCTGGAGTGTAACGGGATCCTACACAGATACGCAGTATTTT. Amino acid sequence: CAWSVTGSYTDTQYF.

On this clone itself: One base separates it from a far larger clone, so it is likely a read error. The sample contains more than one DNA sequence encoding this CDR3. The V gene is TRBV7-9, the J gene TRBJ1-1; no clear D gene. Trimming removed 6 bases from V and 1 base from J, with 6 bases in between. This CDR3 contains 12 residues. Germline V gives CDR1 SEHNR, CDR2 FQNEAQ (reference sequence). The CDR3 here is CASSTGNTEAFF. The CDR3 coding sequence is TGTGCCAGCAGTACGGGGAACACTGAAGCTTTCTTT.

The genes are TRBV18 and TRBJ1-1; D remains ambiguous. V gave up 3 bases and J gave up 4 bases, with 9 bases separating them. CDR1 is KGHSH, CDR2 LQKENI, per germline. The CDR3 runs to 13 residues. This CDR3 reads CASSPTEATEAFF. The CDR3 coding sequence is TGTGCCAGCTCACCCACAGAAGCCACTGAAGCTTTCTTT.

The rearrangement links TRBV5-4 to TRBJ1-3, with TRBD1 matching over 9 bases. Germline lookup yields CDR1 SGHNT and CDR2 YYREEE (reference sequence). The CDR3 extends over 15 amino acids. J gave up 3 bases and V 4 bases, and 5 bases lay outside the gene matches. The CDR3 nucleotides read TGTGCCAGCAGCACCGACAGGGGGTTTGGAAACACCATATATTTT. Residues: CASSTDRGFGNTIYF.

This chain joins TRBV7-3 and TRBJ2-4, with D possibly matching TRBD2 (5 bases). V was shortened by 0 bases and J by 1 base, with 16 bases between the two germline ends. The CDR3 covers 18 residues. Germline V gene data show CDR1 as SGHTA and CDR2 as FQGTGA. In DNA form, the CDR3 reads TGTGCCAGCAGCTTAACGGCGGAGGATGGATCGGCCAAAAACATTCAGTACTTC. It yields the protein CASSLTAEDGSAKNIQYF.

The chain employs TRBV9 and TRBJ2-3, with TRBD2 matching 10 bases. This CDR3 region has 17 residues. Losses at the gene ends were 0 bases for V and 6 bases for J; bases not matched to a gene: 10. The V gene's germline CDR1 is SGDLS and CDR2 YYNGEE. The CDR3 DNA reads as TGTGCCAGCAGCGTAGATGGTAGCGGGAGGCAAGAGGATACGCAGTATTTT. Translation gives CASSVDGSGRQEDTQYF.

The rearrangement uses TRBV4-2 and TRBJ2-7; D is uncertain. The V gene lost 0 bases and the J gene lost 0 bases, with 15 bases spanning the gap. The CDR3 loop spans 17 amino acids. Germline lookup yields CDR1 LGHNA and CDR2 YNFKEQ. The CDR3 coding sequence is TGTGCCAGCAGCCAAGATGGACCGAGACTGGTCTCCTACGAGCAGTACTTC. This gives the protein CASSQDGPRLVSYEQYF.

This clone was detected once. The chain is built from TRBV7-9 and TRBJ2-5, with TRBD1 matching 9 bases. The CDR3 is 17 residues long. V shed 4 bases and J 2 bases; nucleotides not matched to a gene: 11. The germline V gene has CDR1 SEHNR and CDR2 FQNEAQ (reference sequence). Here the CDR3 reads CASSSAVEDRGQETQYF. Here the CDR3 DNA reads TGTGCCAGCAGCTCCGCGGTGGAGGACAGGGGACAAGAGACCCAGTACTTC.

V usage is TRBV2 and J usage is TRBJ1-5; 8 bases are shared with TRBD1. Trimming took 5 bases from V and 4 from J; bases not matched to a gene: 4. The CDR3 is 14 amino acids. Germline V gene lookup returns CDR1 SNHLY and CDR2 FYNNEI. This CDR3 reads CASSRTGGNQPQHF. The CDR3 bases are TGTGCCAGCAGTCGAACAGGGGGGAATCAGCCCCAGCATTTT.

Remarks on this clone: At the DNA level, this CDR3 is encoded by other sequences in the same sample as well. The V and J genes are TRBV29-1 and TRBJ2-1, with 8 bases lining up with TRBD2. Germline V lookup: CDR1 SQVTM, CDR2 ANQGSEA. The CDR3 totals 14 residues. The V and J ends lost 1 base and 1 base, in that order; junction bases with no gene match: 0. CDR3 coding DNA: TGCAGCGTTGAAGGCGGGAGGTCCTACAATGAGCAGTTCTTC. Translation gives CSVEGGRSYNEQFF.

The sample holds one count of this clone. The V call is TRBV2, the J call TRBJ2-3; 9 positions agree with TRBD2. The CDR3 length is 17 residues. The germline CDR1 and CDR2 sequences are SNHLY and FYNNEI. V was clipped by 6 bases and J by 5 bases; unmatched bases: 15. The CDR3 spells CASSHDLAGGELDTQYF. CDR3 DNA: TGTGCCAGCAGCCACGACTTGGCGGGAGGGGAACTAGATACGCAGTATTTT.

This chain links TRBV7-9 with TRBJ2-3; the match to TRBD1 covers 8 bases. Germline V gene lookup returns CDR1 SEHNR and CDR2 FQNEAQ (reference sequence). V shed 6 bases, J shed 1 base, and the junction held 9 bases outside the gene matches. The CDR3 loop spans 16 amino acids. This CDR3 reads CASRSERGQGTDTQYF. The CDR3, as DNA: TGTGCCAGCAGATCTGAAAGGGGACAGGGCACAGATACGCAGTATTTT. Full variable domain (outside the CDR3, taken from reference TRBV7-9 and TRBJ2-3): DTGVSQNPRHKITKRGQNVTFRCDPISEHNRLYWYRQTLGQGPEFLTYFQNEAQLEKSRLLSDRFSAERPKGSFSTLEIQRTEQGDSAMYLCASRSERGQGTDTQYFGPGTRLTVL.

The rearrangement joins TRBV14 to TRBJ2-7, with D possibly matching TRBD1 (6 bases). Looked up from germline, CDR1 is SGHDN and CDR2 is FVKESK. This CDR3 has 15 amino acids. V lost 0 bases and J lost 5, with 14 bases in between. For the CDR3, the DNA is TGTGCCAGCAGCCAAGATCCGAGGACAGTTCACGAGCAGTACTTC. Its translation: CASSQDPRTVHEQYF.

This chain joins TRBV6-5 and TRBJ2-1, with 7 bases aligning to TRBD1. Germline CDR1 is MNHEY and CDR2 is SVGAGI. CDR3 length equals 15 residues. The DNA for the CDR3 is TGTGCGAGTAGGGGGCGGGTAAGCTCCTACAATGAGCAGTTCTTC. Its translation is CASRGRVSSYNEQFF.

CDR3 loop: CASHRLGLDSEAFF. The DNA for the CDR3 is TGTGCCAGCCACAGACTAGGATTGGACTCGGAAGCTTTCTTT. This sequence joins TRBV6-5 and TRBJ1-1; D is unclear. The CDR3 covers 14 residues. Trimming left V 8 bases short and J 8 bases short, with 21 bases between. Germline CDR1 is MNHEY and CDR2 is SVGAGI.

This clone was recorded many times. The CDR3 DNA reads TGTGCCAGCAGTTCGGTACTAGCGGTGAATGAGCAGTTCTTC. Translated: CASSSVLAVNEQFF. The chain is built from TRBV28 and TRBJ2-1; 8 nucleotides agree with TRBD2. Germline trimming cut 4 bases from V and 7 bases from J; bases unmatched to any gene: 6. The CDR3 is 14 amino acids. Germline assignment: CDR1 MDHEN and CDR2 SYDVKM.

The chain combines TRBV2 with TRBJ2-7; the D is unclear. CDR1 and CDR2 (germline): SNHLY, FYNNEI. There are 12 residues in the CDR3. Deletions cut 5 bases from V and 0 bases from J, with 5 bases between. CDR3 sequence reads: CASSRVSYEQYF. CDR3 nucleotide sequence: TGTGCCAGCAGTCGCGTCTCCTACGAGCAGTACTTC.

The chain is built from TRBV9 and TRBJ2-2; D gene ambiguous. V was cut by 0 bases and J by 1 base, with 10 bases left in between. The germline gives CDR1 SGDLS, CDR2 YYNGEE. The CDR3 spans 16 residues. The CDR3 DNA reads as TGTGCCAGCAGCGTAGTCGGTGTACAGAACACCGGGGAGCTGTTTTTT. It specifies CASSVVGVQNTGELFF.

The chain recombines TRBV9 with TRBJ1-2; 8 bases agree with TRBD1. Unmatched junction bases numbered 18, after V lost 4 bases and J lost 4 bases. The CDR3 is made up of 18 amino acids. Germline loops: CDR1 SGDLS, CDR2 YYNGEE. The CDR3 here is CASSHPGQDIDTRYGYTF. The CDR3 nucleotides are TGTGCCAGCAGCCATCCGGGACAGGATATCGATACCCGCTATGGCTACACCTTC. Supplemented by reference TRBV9 and TRBJ1-2, the full variable domain reads DSGVTQTPKHLITATGQRVTLRCSPRSGDLSVYWYQQSLDQGLQFLIQYYNGEERAKGNILERFSAQQFPDLHSELNLSSLELGDSALYFCASSHPGQDIDTRYGYTFGSGTRLTVV.